The sequence of this T cell receptor beta chain was determined in a study of OX40 agonist ivuxolimab in advanced cancers. V lost 3 bases, J lost 6 bases, and 5 bases stayed unmatched. The CDR3 contains 13 residues. From germline, CDR1 is KGHSH and CDR2 LQKENI. Clones were sequenced by immunoSEQ multiplex PCR, and TCRdb holds only the in-frame ones, with some missing. The table has around 100,000 clones, almost 90% seen once. The input for sequencing was CD4+ or CD8+ T cells sorted from blood, taken in a trial of the OX40 agonist ivuxolimab. The clonotype comes from an adult with an advanced solid tumor such as melanoma, head and neck, liver or kidney cancer. The chain couples TRBV18 to TRBJ2-7, with TRBD2 matching 7 bases. The CDR3 DNA follows: TGTGCCAGCTCACCTACAGCGGGGACCGAGCAGTACTTC. Translation: CASSPTAGTEQYF.